This T cell receptor beta chain was captured by sequencing in a study of blood T cell repertoires in COVID-19. As originally analysed: Reference gene primers were amplified, and this amplification served to estimate nucleated cell counts. TCRdb keeps only in-frame clones here, not all; method: immunoSEQ multiplex PCR. The D gene and trimming were derived from the DNA, and the V and J assignments and clone size from that table. The sample shows tens of thousands of clones, 80% to 90% of them seen only once. This CDR3 comprises 16 residues. Germline values: CDR1 LGHDT, CDR2 YNNKEL (reference sequence). V shed 0 bases and J shed 7 bases, with 15 bases lying between them.

Input material: peripheral blood. The chain couples TRBV3-1 (or the pseudogene TRBV3-2) to TRBJ2-2, with D tentatively TRBD2 (5 bases). This receptor was obtained from a young man with acute or convalescent COVID-19. The CDR3 coding sequence is TGTGCCAGCAGCCAAGAGCTTGCCGGGGTTAGCGGGGAGCTGTTTTTT. It yields the protein CASSQELAGVSGELFF.